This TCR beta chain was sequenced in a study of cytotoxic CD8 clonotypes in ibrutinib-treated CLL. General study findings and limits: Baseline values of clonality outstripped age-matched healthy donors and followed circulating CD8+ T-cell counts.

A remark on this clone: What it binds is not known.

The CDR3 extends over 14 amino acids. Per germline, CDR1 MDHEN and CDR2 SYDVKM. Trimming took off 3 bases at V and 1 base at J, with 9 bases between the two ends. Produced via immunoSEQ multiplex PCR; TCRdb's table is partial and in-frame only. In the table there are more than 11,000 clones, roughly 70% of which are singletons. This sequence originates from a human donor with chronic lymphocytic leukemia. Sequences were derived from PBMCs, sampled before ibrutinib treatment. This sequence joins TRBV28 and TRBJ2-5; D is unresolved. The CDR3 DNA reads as TGTGCCAGCAGTTTGGGATACCTCCAAGAGACCCAGTACTTC. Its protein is CASSLGYLQETQYF.